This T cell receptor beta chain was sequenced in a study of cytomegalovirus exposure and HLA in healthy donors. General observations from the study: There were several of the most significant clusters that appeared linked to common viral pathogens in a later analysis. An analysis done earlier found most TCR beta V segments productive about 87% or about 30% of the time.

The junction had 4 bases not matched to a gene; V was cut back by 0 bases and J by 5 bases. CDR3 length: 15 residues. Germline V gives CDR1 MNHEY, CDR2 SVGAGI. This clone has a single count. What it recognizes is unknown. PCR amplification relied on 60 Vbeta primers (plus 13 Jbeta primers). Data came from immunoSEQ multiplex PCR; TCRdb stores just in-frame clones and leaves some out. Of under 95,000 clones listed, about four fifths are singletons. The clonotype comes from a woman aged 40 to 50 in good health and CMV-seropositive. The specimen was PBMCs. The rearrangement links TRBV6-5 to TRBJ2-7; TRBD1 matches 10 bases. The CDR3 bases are TGTGCCAGCAGTTACTCGCGGACAGGGGGGGACGAGCAGTACTTC. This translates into CASSYSRTGGDEQYF.